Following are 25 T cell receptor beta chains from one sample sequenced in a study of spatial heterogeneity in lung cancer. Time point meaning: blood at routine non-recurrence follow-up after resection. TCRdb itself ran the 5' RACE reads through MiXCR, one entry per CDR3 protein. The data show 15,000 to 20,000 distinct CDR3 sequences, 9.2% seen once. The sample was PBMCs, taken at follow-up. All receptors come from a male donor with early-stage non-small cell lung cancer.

Written as DNA, the CDR3 is TGTGCCTGGGCTTCTAGCTACAATGAGCAGTTCTTC. Its protein product is CAWASSYNEQFF. V usage is TRBV30 and J usage is TRBJ2-1; D unclear. Between the trimmed V and J ends, which lost 5 bases and 3 bases, there was a span of 8 bases. This CDR3 spans 12 amino acids. The V gene's germline CDR1 is GTSNPN and CDR2 SVGIG (reference sequence).

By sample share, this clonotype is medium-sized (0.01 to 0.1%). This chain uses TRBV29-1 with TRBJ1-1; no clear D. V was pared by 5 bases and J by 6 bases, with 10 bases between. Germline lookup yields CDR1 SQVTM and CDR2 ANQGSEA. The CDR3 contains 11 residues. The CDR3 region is CSVTGRAEAFF. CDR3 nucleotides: TGCAGCGTTACCGGACGAGCTGAAGCTTTCTTT.

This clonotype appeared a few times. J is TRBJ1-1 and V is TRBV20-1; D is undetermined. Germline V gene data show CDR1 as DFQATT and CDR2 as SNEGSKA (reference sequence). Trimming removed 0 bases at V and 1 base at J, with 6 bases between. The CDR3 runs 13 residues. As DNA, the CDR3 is TGCAGTGCTAGAGATGAACCGAACACTGAAGCTTTCTTT. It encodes CSARDEPNTEAFF.

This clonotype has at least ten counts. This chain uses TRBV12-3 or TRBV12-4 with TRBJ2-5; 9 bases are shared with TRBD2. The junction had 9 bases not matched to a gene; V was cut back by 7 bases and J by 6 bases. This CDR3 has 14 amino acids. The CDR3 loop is CASKPGTSIQTQYF. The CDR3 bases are TGTGCCAGCAAGCCCGGGACTAGCATACAGACCCAGTACTTC.

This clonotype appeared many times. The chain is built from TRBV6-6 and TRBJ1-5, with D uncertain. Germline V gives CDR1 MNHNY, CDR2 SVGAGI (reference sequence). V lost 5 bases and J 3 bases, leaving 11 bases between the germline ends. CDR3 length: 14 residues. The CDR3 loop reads CASSSWGFNQPQHF. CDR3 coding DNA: TGTGCCAGCAGTAGCTGGGGTTTCAATCAGCCCCAGCATTTT.

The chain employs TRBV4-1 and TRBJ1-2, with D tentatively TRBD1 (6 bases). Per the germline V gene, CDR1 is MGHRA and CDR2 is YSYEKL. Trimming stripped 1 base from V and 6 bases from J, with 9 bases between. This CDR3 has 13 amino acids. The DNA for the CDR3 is TGCGCCAGCAGCCAAGCAGGGGATCATGGCTACACCTTC. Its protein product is CASSQAGDHGYTF.

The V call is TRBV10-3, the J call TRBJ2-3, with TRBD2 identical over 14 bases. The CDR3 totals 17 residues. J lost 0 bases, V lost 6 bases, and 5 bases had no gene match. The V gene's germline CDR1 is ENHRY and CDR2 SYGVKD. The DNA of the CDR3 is TGTGCCATCAGCAAGGGACTAGCGGGGGCTAGCACAGATACGCAGTATTTT. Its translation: CAISKGLAGASTDTQYF.

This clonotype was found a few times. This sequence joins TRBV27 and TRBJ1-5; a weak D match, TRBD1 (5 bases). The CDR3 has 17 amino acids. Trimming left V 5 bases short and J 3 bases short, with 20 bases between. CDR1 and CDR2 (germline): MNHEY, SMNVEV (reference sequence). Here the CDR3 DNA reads TGTGCCAGCAGTCCGTGGACAATCTTAACTCCCAATCAGCCCCAGCATTTT. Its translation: CASSPWTILTPNQPQHF.

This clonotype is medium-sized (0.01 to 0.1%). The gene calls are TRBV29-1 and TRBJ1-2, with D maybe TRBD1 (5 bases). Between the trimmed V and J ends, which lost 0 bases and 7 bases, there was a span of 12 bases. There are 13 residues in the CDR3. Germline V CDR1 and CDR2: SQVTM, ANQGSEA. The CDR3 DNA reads TGCAGCGTTGAAGATCGGAAGGGGCTTGGCTACACCTTC. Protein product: CSVEDRKGLGYTF.

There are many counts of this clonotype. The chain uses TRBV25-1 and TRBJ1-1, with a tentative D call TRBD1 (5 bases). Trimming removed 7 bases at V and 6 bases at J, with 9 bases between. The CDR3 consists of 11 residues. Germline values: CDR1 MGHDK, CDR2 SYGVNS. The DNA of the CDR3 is TGTGCCAGCATTCGGGGGTCTGAAGCTTTCTTT. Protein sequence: CASIRGSEAFF.

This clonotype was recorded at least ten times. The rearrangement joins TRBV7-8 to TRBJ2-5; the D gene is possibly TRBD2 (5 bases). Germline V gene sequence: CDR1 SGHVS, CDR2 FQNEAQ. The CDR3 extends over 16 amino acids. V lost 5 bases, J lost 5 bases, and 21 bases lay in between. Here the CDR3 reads CASSRMGVRARETQYF. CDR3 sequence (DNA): TGTGCCAGCAGCCGAATGGGAGTCAGAGCCCGGGAGACCCAGTACTTC.

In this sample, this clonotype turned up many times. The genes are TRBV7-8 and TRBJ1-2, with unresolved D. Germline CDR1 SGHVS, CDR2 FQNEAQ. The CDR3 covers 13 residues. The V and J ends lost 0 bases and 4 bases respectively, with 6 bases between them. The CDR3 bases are TGTGCCAGCAGCTTAGCAGACACCTATGGCTACACCTTC. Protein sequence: CASSLADTYGYTF.

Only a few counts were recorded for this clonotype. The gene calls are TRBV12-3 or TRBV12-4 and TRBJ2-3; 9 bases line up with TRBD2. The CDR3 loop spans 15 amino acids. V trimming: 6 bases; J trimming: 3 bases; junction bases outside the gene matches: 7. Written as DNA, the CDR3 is TGTGCCAGCAGACCCTTAGCGGGAGTTACAGATACGCAGTATTTT. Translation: CASRPLAGVTDTQYF.

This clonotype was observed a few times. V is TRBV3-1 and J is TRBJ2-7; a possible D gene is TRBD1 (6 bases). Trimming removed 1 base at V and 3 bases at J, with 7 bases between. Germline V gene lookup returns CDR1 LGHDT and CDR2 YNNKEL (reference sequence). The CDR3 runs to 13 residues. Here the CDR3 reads CASSQGGHYEQYF. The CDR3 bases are TGTGCCAGCAGCCAAGGGGGACACTACGAGCAGTACTTC.

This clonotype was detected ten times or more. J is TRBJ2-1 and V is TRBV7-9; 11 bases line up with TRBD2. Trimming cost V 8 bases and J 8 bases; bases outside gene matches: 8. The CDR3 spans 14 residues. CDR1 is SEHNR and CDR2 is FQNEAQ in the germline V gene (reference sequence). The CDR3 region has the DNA TGTGCCAGCCAGGAGACTAGCGGGGTCCATGAGCAGTTCTTC. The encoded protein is CASQETSGVHEQFF.

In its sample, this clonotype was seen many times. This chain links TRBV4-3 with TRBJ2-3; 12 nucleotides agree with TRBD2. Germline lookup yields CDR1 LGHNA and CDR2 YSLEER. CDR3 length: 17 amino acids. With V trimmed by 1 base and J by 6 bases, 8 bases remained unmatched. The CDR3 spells CASSQGPSGGAGDTQYF. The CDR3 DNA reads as TGCGCCAGCAGCCAAGGCCCTAGCGGGGGGGCCGGGGATACGCAGTATTTT.

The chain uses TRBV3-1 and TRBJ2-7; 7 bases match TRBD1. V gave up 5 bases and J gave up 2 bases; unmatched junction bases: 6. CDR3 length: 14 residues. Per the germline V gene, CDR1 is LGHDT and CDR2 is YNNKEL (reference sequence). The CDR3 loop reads CASSSTGQAYEQYF. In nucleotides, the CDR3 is TGTGCCAGCAGCTCAACTGGACAGGCCTACGAGCAGTACTTC.

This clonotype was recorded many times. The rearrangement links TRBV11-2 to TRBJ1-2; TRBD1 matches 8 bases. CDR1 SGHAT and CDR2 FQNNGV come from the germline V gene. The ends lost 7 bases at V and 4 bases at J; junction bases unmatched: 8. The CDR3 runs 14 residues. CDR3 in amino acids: CASTRGQGSYGYTF. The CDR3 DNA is TGTGCCAGCACCAGAGGACAGGGTTCCTATGGCTACACCTTC.

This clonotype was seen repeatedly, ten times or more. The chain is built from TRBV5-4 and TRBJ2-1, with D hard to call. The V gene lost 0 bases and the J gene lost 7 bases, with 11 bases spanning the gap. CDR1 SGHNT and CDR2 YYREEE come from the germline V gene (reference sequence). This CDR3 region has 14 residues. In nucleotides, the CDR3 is TGTGCCAGCAGCTTGGGACTCACCGGGAATGAGCAGTTCTTC. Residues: CASSLGLTGNEQFF.

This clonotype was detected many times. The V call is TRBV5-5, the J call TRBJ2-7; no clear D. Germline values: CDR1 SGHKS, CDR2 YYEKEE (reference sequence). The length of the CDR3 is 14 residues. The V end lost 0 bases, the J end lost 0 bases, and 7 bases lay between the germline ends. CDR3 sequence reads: CASSLAANSYEQYF. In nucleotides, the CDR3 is TGTGCCAGCAGCTTGGCGGCGAACTCCTACGAGCAGTACTTC.

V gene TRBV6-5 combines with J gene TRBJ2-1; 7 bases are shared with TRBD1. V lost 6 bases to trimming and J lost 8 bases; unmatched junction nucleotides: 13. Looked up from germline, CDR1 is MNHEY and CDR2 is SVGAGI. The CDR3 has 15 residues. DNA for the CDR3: TGTGCCAGCAGCCCACAGGCAGGGGGTTCCCATGAGCAGTTCTTC. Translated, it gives CASSPQAGGSHEQFF.

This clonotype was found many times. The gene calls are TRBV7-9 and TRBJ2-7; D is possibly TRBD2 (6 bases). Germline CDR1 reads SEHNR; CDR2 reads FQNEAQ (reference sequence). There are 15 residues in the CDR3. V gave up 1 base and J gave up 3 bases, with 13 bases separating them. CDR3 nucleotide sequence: TGTGCCAGCAGCTTAGGGATTAGCGGCGTCTACGAGCAGTACTTC. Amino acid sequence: CASSLGISGVYEQYF. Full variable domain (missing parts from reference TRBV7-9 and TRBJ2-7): DTGVSQNPRHKITKRGQNVTFRCDPISEHNRLYWYRQTLGQGPEFLTYFQNEAQLEKSRLLSDRFSAERPKGSFSTLEIQRTEQGDSAMYLCASSLGISGVYEQYFGPGTRLTVT.

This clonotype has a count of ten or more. CDR3 sequence reads: CASSGVLSPTDTQYF. DNA for the CDR3: TGTGCCAGCAGTGGGGTACTATCCCCCACAGATACGCAGTATTTT. V gene TRBV6-4 combines with J gene TRBJ2-3; D is unresolved. Trimming removed 4 bases from V and 2 bases from J, with 13 bases in between. Germline V lookup: CDR1 MRHNA, CDR2 SNTAGT. This CDR3 spans 15 amino acids.

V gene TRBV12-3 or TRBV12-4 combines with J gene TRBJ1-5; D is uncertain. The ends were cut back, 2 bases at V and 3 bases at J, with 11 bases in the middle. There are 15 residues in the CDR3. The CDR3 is CASSLRTVTNQPQHF. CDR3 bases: TGTGCCAGCAGTTTACGAACAGTGACCAATCAGCCCCAGCATTTT.

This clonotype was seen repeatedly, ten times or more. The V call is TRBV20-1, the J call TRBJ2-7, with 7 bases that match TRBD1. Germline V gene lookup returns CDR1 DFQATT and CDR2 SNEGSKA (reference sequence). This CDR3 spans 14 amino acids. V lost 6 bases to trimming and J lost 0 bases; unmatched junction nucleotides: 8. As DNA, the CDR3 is TGCAGTGCGTATAGACAGGGCCTCTCCTACGAGCAGTACTTC. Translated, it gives CSAYRQGLSYEQYF.